A selection of T cell receptor beta chains follows, all from one sample in a study of blood T cell repertoires in COVID-19. Sequencing used immunoSEQ multiplex PCR; TCRdb keeps in-frame clones, though not all of them. The profile shows over 85,000 clones, approximately 90% of them singletons. The sequenced sample consisted of peripheral blood. The receptors come from a human donor with COVID-19, enrolled during active disease. The donor label of this sample is uncertain. Both conserved end residues are part of each CDR3. The order of the fields is J gene, clone size, D gene, V gene, CDR3 protein, CDR3 DNA. D genes are given only for firm matches. Only part of the rows carry a size: once, few, many, or a class if the clone is expanded.

TRBJ1-1,.,TRBD1,TRBV19,CASSFQTGGESEAFF,TGTGCCAGTAGTTTCCAGACAGGGGGGGAATCTGAAGCTTTCTTT
TRBJ1-2,.,.,TRBV5-4,CASSSQGYYGYTF,TGTGCCAGCAGTTCTCAGGGCTACTATGGCTACACCTTC
TRBJ2-1,.,.,TRBV6-5,CASSYSRDNEQFF,TGTGCCAGCAGTTACTCAAGAGACAATGAGCAGTTCTTC
TRBJ1-6,once,TRBD1,TRBV10-3,CATKQGAGPNSPLHF,TGTGCCACCAAACAGGGGGCCGGGCCAAATTCACCCCTCCACTTT
TRBJ2-1,.,TRBD1,TRBV19,CASSPDRDNEQFF,TGTGCCAGTAGCCCGGACAGGGACAATGAGCAGTTCTTC
TRBJ2-4,.,.,TRBV28,CASRPGLAKNIQYF,TGTGCCAGCAGGCCGGGACTAGCCAAAAACATTCAGTACTTC
TRBJ1-2,.,.,TRBV7-9,CASSSGRIANYGYTF,TGTGCCAGCAGCTCGGGTCGGATCGCTAACTATGGCTACACCTTC
TRBJ1-1,.,.,TRBV19,CASSIAGGIPVEAFF,TGTGCCAGTAGTATAGCTGGGGGCATCCCTGTAGAAGCTTTCTTT
TRBJ2-1,.,.,TRBV11-2,CASSLGWENEQFF,TGTGCCAGCAGCTTAGGGTGGGAGAATGAGCAGTTCTTC
TRBJ2-1,.,TRBD2,TRBV11-2,CASSLVGAGGFNHEQFF,TGTGCCAGCAGCTTAGTCGGAGCGGGGGGATTTAACCATGAGCAGTTCTTC
TRBJ2-3,.,.,TRBV19,CASSTRRGVGTDTQYF,TGTGCCAGTAGTACACGCAGGGGGGTTGGCACAGATACGCAGTATTTT
TRBJ2-3,.,TRBD1,TRBV7-3,CASSLTGQGTDTQYF,TGTGCCAGCAGCTTAACGGGACAGGGAACAGATACGCAGTATTTT
TRBJ2-1,.,TRBD2,TRBV5-1,CASSLGISGISYNEQFF,TGCGCCAGCAGCTTGGGAATAAGCGGGATCTCCTACAATGAGCAGTTCTTC
TRBJ1-6,once,TRBD1,TRBV12-3/TRBV12-4,CASSGQGNSPLHF,TGTGCCAGCAGCGGACAGGGAAATTCACCCCTCCACTTT
TRBJ2-6,.,.,TRBV6-5,CASSFASGANVLTF,TGTGCCAGCAGTTTCGCGTCTGGGGCCAACGTCCTGACTTTC
TRBJ2-3,.,.,TRBV7-6,CASSLGGLDTNTQYF,TGTGCCAGCAGCTTAGGCGGGCTAGACACGAATACGCAGTATTTT
TRBJ2-6,.,.,TRBV6-5,CASSYVGAGANVLTF,TGTGCCAGCAGTTACGTCGGGGCTGGGGCCAACGTCCTGACTTTC
TRBJ1-3,.,.,TRBV2,CASSEGGVGRGNTIYF,TGTGCCAGCAGTGAAGGGGGGGTCGGCCGGGGAAACACCATATATTTT
TRBJ1-1,.,.,TRBV6-5,CASSYSWLDFTEAFF,TGTGCCAGCAGTTACTCCTGGTTAGACTTCACTGAAGCTTTCTTT
TRBJ1-2,.,.,TRBV29-1,CSVLVGGTGLSYGYTF,TGCAGCGTTTTAGTGGGCGGAACAGGATTAAGTTATGGCTACACCTTC
TRBJ1-1,.,.,TRBV2,CASRLTENTEAFF,TGTGCCAGCAGATTGACAGAGAACACTGAAGCTTTCTTT
TRBJ2-3,.,.,TRBV9,CASSGGGEVSTDTQYF,TGTGCCAGCAGCGGAGGGGGAGAGGTGAGCACAGATACGCAGTATTTT
TRBJ2-4,.,.,TRBV23-1,CASSQCPPGLRAKNIQYF,TGCGCCAGCAGTCAATGTCCTCCGGGGTTAAGGGCCAAAAACATTCAGTACTTC
TRBJ1-2,.,.,TRBV27,CASSFVPPYGYTF,TGTGCCAGCAGTTTTGTCCCCCCGTATGGCTACACCTTC
TRBJ1-1,.,.,TRBV5-1,CASSLGPASTEAFF,TGCGCCAGCAGCTTGGGTCCAGCGTCCACTGAAGCTTTCTTT
TRBJ2-5,.,.,TRBV11-3,CASSLEQGETQYF,TGTGCCAGCAGCTTAGAACAGGGAGAGACCCAGTACTTC
TRBJ1-1,once,TRBD1,TRBV6-5,CASSYRQGRGTEAFF,TGTGCCAGCAGTTACCGACAGGGTCGTGGCACTGAAGCTTTCTTT
TRBJ2-1,.,TRBD2,TRBV4-2,CASSQDLSGGFNEQFF,TGTGCCAGCAGCCAAGATCTAAGCGGGGGGTTCAATGAGCAGTTCTTC
TRBJ1-5,.,.,TRBV24-1,CATSDGGGNQPQHF,TGTGCCACCAGTGACGGGGGGGGCAATCAGCCCCAGCATTTT
TRBJ2-3,once,.,TRBV5-1,CASSLGALGGTDTQYF,TGCGCCAGCAGCTTGGGGGCCCTTGGCGGCACAGATACGCAGTATTTT
TRBJ1-2,.,TRBD1,TRBV9,CASSVARQGWQYGYTF,TGTGCCAGCAGCGTAGCTCGACAGGGGTGGCAGTATGGCTACACCTTC
TRBJ2-1,.,TRBD1,TRBV6-5,CASTRGQGAYDEQFF,TGTGCCAGCACCCGAGGGCAGGGGGCGTACGATGAGCAGTTCTTC
TRBJ2-1,.,.,TRBV24-1,CATSPGGSSYNEQFF,TGTGCCACCAGCCCAGGGGGGAGCTCCTACAATGAGCAGTTCTTC
TRBJ1-2,.,TRBD1,TRBV6-5,CASSPDRVGYTF,TGTGCCAGCAGCCCCGACAGGGTTGGCTACACCTTC
TRBJ1-1,.,.,TRBV5-1,CASSSGGDGTEAFF,TGCGCCAGCAGCTCCGGGGGTGATGGCACTGAAGCTTTCTTT